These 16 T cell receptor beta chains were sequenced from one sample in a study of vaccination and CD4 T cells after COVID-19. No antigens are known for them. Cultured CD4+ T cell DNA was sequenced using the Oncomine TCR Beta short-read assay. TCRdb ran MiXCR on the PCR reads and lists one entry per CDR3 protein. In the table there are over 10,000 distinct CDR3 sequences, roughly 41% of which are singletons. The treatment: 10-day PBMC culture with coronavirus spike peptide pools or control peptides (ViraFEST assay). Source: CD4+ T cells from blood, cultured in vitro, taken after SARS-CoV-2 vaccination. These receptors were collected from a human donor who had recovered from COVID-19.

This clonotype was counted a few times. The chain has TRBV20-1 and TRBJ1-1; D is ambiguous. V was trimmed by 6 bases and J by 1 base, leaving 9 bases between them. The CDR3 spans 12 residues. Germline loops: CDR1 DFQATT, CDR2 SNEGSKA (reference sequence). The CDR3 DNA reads TGCAGTGCCCTACAGCCGAACACTGAAGCTTTCTTT. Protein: CSALQPNTEAFF.

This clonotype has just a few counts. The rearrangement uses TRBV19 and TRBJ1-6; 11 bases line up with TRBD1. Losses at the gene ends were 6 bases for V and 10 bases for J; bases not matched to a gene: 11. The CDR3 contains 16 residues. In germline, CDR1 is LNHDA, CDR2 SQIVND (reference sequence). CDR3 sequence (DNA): TGTGCCAGTAGGATTACCGGGACAGGGGGTCGCTCACCCCTCCACTTT. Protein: CASRITGTGGRSPLHF.

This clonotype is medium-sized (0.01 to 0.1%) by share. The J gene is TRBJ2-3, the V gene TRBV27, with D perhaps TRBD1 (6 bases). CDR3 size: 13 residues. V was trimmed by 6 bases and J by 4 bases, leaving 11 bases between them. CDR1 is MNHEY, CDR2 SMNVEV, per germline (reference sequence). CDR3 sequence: CASSQGLADTQYF. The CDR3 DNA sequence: TGTGCCAGCAGCCAGGGGCTCGCAGATACGCAGTATTTT.

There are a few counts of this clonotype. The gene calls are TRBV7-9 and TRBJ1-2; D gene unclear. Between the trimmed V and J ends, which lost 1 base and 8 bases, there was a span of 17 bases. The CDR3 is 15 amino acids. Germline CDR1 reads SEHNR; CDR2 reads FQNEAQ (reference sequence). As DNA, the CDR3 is TGTGCCAGCAGCTTAGGTCTCGTGCCAATTGAGGGCTACACCTTC. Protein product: CASSLGLVPIEGYTF.

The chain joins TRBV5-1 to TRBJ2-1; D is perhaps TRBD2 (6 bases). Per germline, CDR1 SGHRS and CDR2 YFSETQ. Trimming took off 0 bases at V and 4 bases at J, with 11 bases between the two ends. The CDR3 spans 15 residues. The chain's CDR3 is CASSLGGDGYNEQFF. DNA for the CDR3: TGCGCCAGCAGCTTGGGGGGGGACGGTTACAATGAGCAGTTCTTC.

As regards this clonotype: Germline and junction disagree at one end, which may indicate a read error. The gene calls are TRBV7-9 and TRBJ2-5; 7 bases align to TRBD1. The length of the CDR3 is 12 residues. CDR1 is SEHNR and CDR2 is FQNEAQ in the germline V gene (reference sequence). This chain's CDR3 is CASSQQGETQYF. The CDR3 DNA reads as TGCGCCAGCAGTCAACAGGGGGAGACCCAGTACTTC. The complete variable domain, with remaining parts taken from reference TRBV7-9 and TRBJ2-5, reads DTGVSQNPRHKITKRGQNVTFRCDPISEHNRLYWYRQTLGQGPEFLTYFQNEAQLEKSRLLSDRFSAERPKGSFSTLEIQRTEQGDSAMYLCASSQQGETQYFGPGTRLLVL.

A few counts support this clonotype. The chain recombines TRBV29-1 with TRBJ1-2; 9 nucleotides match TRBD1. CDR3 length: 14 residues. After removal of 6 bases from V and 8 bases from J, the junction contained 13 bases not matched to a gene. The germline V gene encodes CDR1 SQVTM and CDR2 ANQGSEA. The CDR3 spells CSVATDRGGRGYTF. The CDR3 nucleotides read TGCAGCGTCGCGACGGACAGGGGAGGACGCGGCTACACCTTC.

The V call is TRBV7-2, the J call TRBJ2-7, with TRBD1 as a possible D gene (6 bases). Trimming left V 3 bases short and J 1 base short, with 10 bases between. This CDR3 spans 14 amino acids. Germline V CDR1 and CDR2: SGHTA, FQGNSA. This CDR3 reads CASSLGAGSYEQYF. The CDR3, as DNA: TGTGCCAGCAGCTTGGGGGCAGGGTCCTACGAGCAGTACTTC.

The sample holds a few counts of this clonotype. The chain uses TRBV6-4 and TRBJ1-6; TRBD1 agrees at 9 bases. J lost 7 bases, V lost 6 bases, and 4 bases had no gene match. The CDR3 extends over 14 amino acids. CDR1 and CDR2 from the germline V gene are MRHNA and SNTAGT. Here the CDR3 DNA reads TGTGCCAGCAGGACGGACAGGGGAAATTCACCCCTCCACTTT. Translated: CASRTDRGNSPLHF.

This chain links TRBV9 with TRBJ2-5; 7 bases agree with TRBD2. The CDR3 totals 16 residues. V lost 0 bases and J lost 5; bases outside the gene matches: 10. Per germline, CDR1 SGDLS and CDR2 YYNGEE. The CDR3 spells CASSVGVAGRDETQYF. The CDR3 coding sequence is TGTGCCAGCAGCGTAGGGGTAGCGGGTCGGGATGAGACCCAGTACTTC. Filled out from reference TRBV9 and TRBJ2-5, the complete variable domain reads DSGVTQTPKHLITATGQRVTLRCSPRSGDLSVYWYQQSLDQGLQFLIQYYNGEERAKGNILERFSAQQFPDLHSELNLSSLELGDSALYFCASSVGVAGRDETQYFGPGTRLLVL.

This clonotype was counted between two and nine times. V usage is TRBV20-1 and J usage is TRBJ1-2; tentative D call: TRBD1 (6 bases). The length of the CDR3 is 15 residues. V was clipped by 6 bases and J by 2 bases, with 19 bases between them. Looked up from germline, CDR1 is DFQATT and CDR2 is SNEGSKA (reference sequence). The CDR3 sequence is CSAPLGRGLNYGYTF. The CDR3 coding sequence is TGCAGTGCCCCCCTGGGCCGGGGGCTGAACTATGGCTACACCTTC.

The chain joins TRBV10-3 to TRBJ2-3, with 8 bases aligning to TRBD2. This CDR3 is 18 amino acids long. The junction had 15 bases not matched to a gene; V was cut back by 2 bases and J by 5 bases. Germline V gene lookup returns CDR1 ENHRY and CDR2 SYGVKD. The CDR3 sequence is CAISEQAGTRVNKDTQYF. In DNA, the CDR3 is TGTGCCATCAGTGAGCAAGCTGGGACTAGGGTTAATAAAGATACGCAGTATTTT.

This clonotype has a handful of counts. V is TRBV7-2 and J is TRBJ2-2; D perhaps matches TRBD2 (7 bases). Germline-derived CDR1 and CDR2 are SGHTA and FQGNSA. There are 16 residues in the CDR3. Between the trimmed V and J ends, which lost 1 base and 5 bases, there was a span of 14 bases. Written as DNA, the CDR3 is TGTGCCAGCAGCTTAGTCGCTAGGGGGGGAACCGGGGAGCTGTTTTTT. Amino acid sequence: CASSLVARGGTGELFF. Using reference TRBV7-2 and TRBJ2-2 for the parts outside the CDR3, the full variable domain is GAGVSQSPSNKVTEKGKDVELRCDPISGHTALYWYRQSLGQGLEFLIYFQGNSAPDKSGLPSDRFSAERTGGSVSTLTIQRTQQEDSAVYLCASSLVARGGTGELFFGEGSRLTVL.

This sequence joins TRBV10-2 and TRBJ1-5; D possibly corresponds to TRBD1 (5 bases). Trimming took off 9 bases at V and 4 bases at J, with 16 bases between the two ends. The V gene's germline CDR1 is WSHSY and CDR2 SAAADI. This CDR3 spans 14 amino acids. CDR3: CASRVGGGNQPQHF. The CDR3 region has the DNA TGCGCCAGTCGGGTAGGCGGGGGGAATCAGCCCCAGCATTTT.

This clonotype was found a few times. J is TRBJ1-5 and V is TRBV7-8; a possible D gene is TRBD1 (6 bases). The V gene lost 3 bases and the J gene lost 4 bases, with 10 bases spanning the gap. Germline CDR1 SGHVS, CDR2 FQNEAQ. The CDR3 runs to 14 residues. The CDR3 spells CASSFDRTNQPQHF. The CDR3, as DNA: TGTGCCAGCAGCTTCGACAGGACTAATCAGCCCCAGCATTTT.

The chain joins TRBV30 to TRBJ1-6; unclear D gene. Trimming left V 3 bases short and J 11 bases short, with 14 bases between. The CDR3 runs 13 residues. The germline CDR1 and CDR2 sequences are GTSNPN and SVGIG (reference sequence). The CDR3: CAWSEGRTPPLHF. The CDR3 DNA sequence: TGTGCCTGGAGCGAGGGAAGGACGCCACCCCTCCACTTT.